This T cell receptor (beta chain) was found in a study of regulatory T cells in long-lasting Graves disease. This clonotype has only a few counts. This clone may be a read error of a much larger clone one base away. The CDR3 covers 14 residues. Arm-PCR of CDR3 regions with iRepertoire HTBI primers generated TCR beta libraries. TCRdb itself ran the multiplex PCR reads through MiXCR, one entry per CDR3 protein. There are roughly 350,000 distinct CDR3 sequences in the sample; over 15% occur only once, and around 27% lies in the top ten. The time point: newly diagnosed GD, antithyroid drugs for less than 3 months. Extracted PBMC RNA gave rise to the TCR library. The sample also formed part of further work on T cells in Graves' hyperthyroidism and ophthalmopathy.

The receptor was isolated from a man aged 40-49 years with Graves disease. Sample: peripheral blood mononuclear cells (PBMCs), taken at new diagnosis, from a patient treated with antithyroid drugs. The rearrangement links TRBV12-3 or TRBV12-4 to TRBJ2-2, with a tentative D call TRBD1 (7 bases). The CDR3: CASSLQGGTGGLFF. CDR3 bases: TGTGCCAGCAGTTTGCAGGGGGGCACCGGGGGGCTGTTTTTT.